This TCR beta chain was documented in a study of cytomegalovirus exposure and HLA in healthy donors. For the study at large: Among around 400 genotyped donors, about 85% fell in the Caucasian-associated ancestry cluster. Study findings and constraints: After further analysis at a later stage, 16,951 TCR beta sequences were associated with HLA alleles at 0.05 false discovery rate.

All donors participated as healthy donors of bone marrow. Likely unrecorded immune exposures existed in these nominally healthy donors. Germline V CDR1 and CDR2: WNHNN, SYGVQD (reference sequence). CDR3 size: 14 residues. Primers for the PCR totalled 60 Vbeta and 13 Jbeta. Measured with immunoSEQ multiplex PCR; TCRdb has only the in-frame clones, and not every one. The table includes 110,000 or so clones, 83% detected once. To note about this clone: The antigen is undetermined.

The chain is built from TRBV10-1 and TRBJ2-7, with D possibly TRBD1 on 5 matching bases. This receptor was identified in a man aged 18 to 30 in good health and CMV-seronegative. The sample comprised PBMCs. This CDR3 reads CADLTGNRSYEQYF. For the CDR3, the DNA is TGCGCAGACCTTACAGGTAACCGCTCCTACGAGCAGTACTTC.